These T cell receptor beta chains were read from a single sample in a study of Ad26.COV2.S vaccination and SARS-CoV-2 variants. Only in-frame clones appear in the TCRdb table, and some are missing; sequencing was by immunoSEQ multiplex PCR. The sample has about 400,000 clones; about 89% are singletons. The specimen comprised peripheral blood, sampled in a trial of Ad26.COV2.S vaccine versus placebo. These receptor sequences come from a person aged 18-65 years who received the Ad26.COV2.S COVID-19 vaccine or a placebo. The CDR3 runs from the conserved cysteine through the conserved F or W. D genes are given only for firm matches. Size is omitted from some rows. Given values are once, few, many or a class for expanded clones.

>TRBV6-5|TRBD1|-|13|TRBJ1-1
CASSFNRGRRAFF
TGTGCCAGCAGTTTCAACAGGGGGCGCAGAGCTTTCTTT
>TRBV6-4|TRBD2|-|16|TRBJ2-1
CASSGLAGVGYNEQFF
TGTGCCAGCAGTGGACTAGCGGGAGTCGGCTACAATGAGCAGTTCTTC
>TRBV5-6|TRBD1|-|15|TRBJ2-7
CASSLAEGAYYEQYF
TGTGCCAGCAGCTTGGCCGAGGGGGCCTACTACGAGCAGTACTTC
>TRBV5-1|-|-|13|TRBJ2-7
CASSLAEGYEQYF
TGCGCCAGCAGCTTGGCGGAAGGCTACGAGCAGTACTTC
>TRBV7-6|TRBD2|few|15|TRBJ2-1
CASSYLAGANNEQFF
TGTGCCAGCAGCTACCTAGCGGGAGCTAACAATGAGCAGTTCTTC
>TRBV7-6|-|-|16|TRBJ2-3
CASSRDVGRGGDTQYF
TGTGCCAGCAGCCGAGATGTGGGGCGCGGGGGCGATACGCAGTATTTT
>TRBV6-6|-|once|11|TRBJ1-2
CASSSQGFLTF
TGTGCCAGCTCCTCACAGGGATTTCTCACCTTC
>TRBV3-1/TRBV3-2|TRBD1|-|14|TRBJ1-2
CASSQGGTAYGYTF
TGTGCCAGCAGCCAAGGAGGGACAGCTTATGGCTACACCTTC
>TRBV28|TRBD1|-|13|TRBJ1-2
CASSQGAGGGYTF
TGTGCCAGCAGCCAAGGCGCAGGGGGTGGCTACACCTTC
>TRBV6-5|TRBD1|-|14|TRBJ1-6
CALTPGQYNSPLHF
TGTGCCTTAACACCGGGACAGTATAATTCACCCCTCCACTTT
>TRBV30|-|-|12|TRBJ1-2
CAWSIRVGGYTF
TGTGCCTGGAGTATCAGGGTTGGCGGCTACACCTTC
>TRBV28|-|-|15|TRBJ1-6
CASSLWGAHNSPLHF
TGTGCCAGCAGTTTATGGGGGGCCCATAATTCACCCCTCCACTTT
>TRBV19|TRBD1|-|16|TRBJ1-5
CASSDPGQGSNQPQHF
TGTGCCAGTAGTGACCCGGGACAGGGTAGCAATCAGCCCCAGCATTTT
>TRBV7-8|-|-|11|TRBJ2-5
CASSLARTQYF
TGTGCCAGCAGCTTAGCCCGGACCCAGTACTTC
>TRBV6-7|TRBD1|-|16|TRBJ1-6
CASSSPLDRAMTPLHF
TGTGCCAGCAGTTCGCCCCTGGACAGGGCTATGACACCCCTCCACTTT
>TRBV6-5|-|-|15|TRBJ1-2
CASIPLDRVIHGYTF
TGTGCCAGCATTCCCCTAGACCGGGTCATTCATGGCTACACCTTC
>TRBV7-2|-|-|13|TRBJ2-2
CASSLGNTGELFF
TGTGCCAGCAGCTTAGGTAACACCGGGGAGCTGTTTTTT
>TRBV11-2|-|-|15|TRBJ2-6
CASSLLRTGANVLTF
TGTGCCAGCAGCTTACTACGAACTGGGGCCAACGTCCTGACTTTC
>TRBV7-6|TRBD2|-|17|TRBJ2-1
CASSPLAGDKSYNEQFF
TGTGCCAGCAGCCCACTGGCGGGAGATAAGTCTTACAATGAGCAGTTCTTC
>TRBV6-1|-|-|15|TRBJ1-2
CASSESGAGLRGYTF
TGTGCCAGCAGTGAAAGTGGGGCAGGACTCAGAGGCTACACCTTC
>TRBV30|-|-|13|TRBJ1-1
CAWSLTVNTEAFF
TGTGCCTGGAGCCTGACAGTGAACACTGAAGCTTTCTTT
>TRBV2|-|-|14|TRBJ2-6
CASSVRAGANVLTF
TGTGCCAGCAGTGTTAGGGCTGGGGCCAACGTCCTGACTTTC
>TRBV5-4|-|-|15|TRBJ1-2
CASSPGGGANYGYTF
TGTGCCAGCAGCCCCGGGGGGGGCGCTAACTATGGCTACACCTTC
>TRBV3-1/TRBV3-2|-|-|15|TRBJ2-5
CASSSGTIRKETQYF
TGTGCCAGCAGCTCTGGGACCATACGGAAAGAGACCCAGTACTTC
>TRBV28|-|-|14|TRBJ1-2
CASSLREQGYGYTF
TGTGCCAGCAGTTTAAGGGAACAGGGCTATGGCTACACCTTC
>TRBV5-4|-|-|13|TRBJ2-7
CASSPDPAYEQYF
TGTGCCAGCAGCCCTGACCCCGCCTACGAGCAGTACTTC
>TRBV20-1|TRBD1|-|11|TRBJ1-6
CSAAQGSTLHF
TGCAGTGCCGCACAGGGGTCGACCCTCCACTTT
>TRBV30|-|-|13|TRBJ2-3
CAWSRISTDTQYF
TGTGCCTGGAGTCGGATAAGCACAGATACGCAGTATTTT
>TRBV5-1|TRBD2|-|17|TRBJ2-5
CASSLATSGTGWETQYF
TGCGCCAGCAGCTTGGCGACTAGCGGGACGGGTTGGGAGACCCAGTACTTC
>TRBV30|TRBD1|-|14|TRBJ1-1
CAWSAGGWGTEAFF
TGTGCCTGGAGTGCAGGGGGTTGGGGCACTGAAGCTTTCTTT
>TRBV30|-|once|16|TRBJ2-1
CAWSAFRQDRYNEQFF
TGTGCCTGGAGTGCCTTTCGACAGGATCGCTACAATGAGCAGTTCTTC
>TRBV5-8|-|-|13|TRBJ1-5
CASSLVWVPPQHF
TGTGCCAGCAGCTTGGTTTGGGTACCGCCCCAGCATTTT
>TRBV5-8|-|-|14|TRBJ1-1
CASSLGSGNTEAFF
TGTGCCAGCAGCTTGGGATCAGGGAACACTGAAGCTTTCTTT
>TRBV5-4|-|-|14|TRBJ2-7
CASRTFGLAYEQYF
TGTGCCAGCAGGACGTTTGGGCTAGCCTACGAGCAGTACTTC
>TRBV6-6|-|-|14|TRBJ1-6
CASSEQGRYSPLHF
TGTGCCAGCAGCGAACAGGGCAGGTATTCACCCCTCCACTTT
>TRBV7-2|-|once|16|TRBJ1-4
CASSLPEGGVNEKLFF
TGTGCCAGCAGCTTACCAGAGGGTGGGGTTAATGAAAAACTGTTTTTT